Listed below are T cell receptor beta chains from one sample, sequenced in a study of blood T cell repertoires in COVID-19. Produced via immunoSEQ multiplex PCR; TCRdb's table is partial and in-frame only. The sample includes some 87,000 clones, more than 80% of them seen just once. The sample consisted of peripheral blood. The receptors here all came from a human donor in a cohort sampled during active COVID-19. The CDR3 runs from the conserved cysteine through the conserved F or W. Each record gives: J gene, V gene, D gene, clone size, CDR3 protein, CDR3 DNA. D genes are given only for firm matches. The size of a clone is reported for some rows only, either as once, few or many, or as a class for expanded clones.

J: TRBJ2-3
V: TRBV11-2
D: TRBD2
size: .
CDR3: CASSGFEGSSGSGDTQYF
DNA: TGTGCCAGCAGCGGCTTCGAGGGGTCTAGCGGGAGTGGAGATACGCAGTATTTT

J: TRBJ1-5
V: TRBV19
D: .
size: .
CDR3: CASSILPVTFFDGDIRNQPQHF
DNA: TGTGCCAGTAGTATTCTTCCTGTAACTTTCTTCGACGGGGACATTCGCAATCAGCCCCAGCATTTT

J: TRBJ2-1
V: TRBV28
D: TRBD2
size: .
CDR3: CASSPGTSGRAYNEQFF
DNA: TGTGCCAGCAGTCCCGGGACTAGCGGGAGGGCCTACAATGAGCAGTTCTTC

J: TRBJ1-1
V: TRBV15
D: .
size: .
CDR3: CATSRQGSSGAFF
DNA: TGTGCCACCAGCAGACAGGGATCCTCGGGAGCTTTCTTT

J: TRBJ1-3
V: TRBV12-3/TRBV12-4
D: TRBD1
size: .
CDR3: CASSTGVGNTIYF
DNA: TGTGCCAGCTCGACAGGGGTTGGAAACACCATATATTTT

J: TRBJ1-1
V: TRBV6-5
D: .
size: few
CDR3: CASSYSGGGDEAFF
DNA: TGTGCCAGCAGTTACTCTGGAGGGGGGGATGAAGCTTTCTTT

J: TRBJ2-5
V: TRBV7-3
D: .
size: .
CDR3: CASSLTGGAVETQYF
DNA: TGTGCCAGCAGCTTAACTGGGGGGGCAGTTGAGACCCAGTACTTC

J: TRBJ2-7
V: TRBV18
D: TRBD2
size: once
CDR3: CASSPPIGLAGGPAGSSYEQYF
DNA: TGTGCCAGCTCACCACCGATCGGGCTAGCGGGAGGGCCCGCCGGATCATCCTACGAGCAGTACTTC

J: TRBJ1-2
V: TRBV18
D: .
size: .
CDR3: CASSPGQGGISGDYTF
DNA: TGTGCCAGCTCACCGGGGCAGGGAGGAATCTCAGGCGACTACACCTTC

J: TRBJ2-1
V: TRBV2
D: .
size: .
CDR3: CAIGGTVYNEQFF
DNA: TGTGCCATAGGGGGGACAGTCTACAATGAGCAGTTCTTC

J: TRBJ2-7
V: TRBV5-1
D: TRBD2
size: .
CDR3: CASSLNGGSSYEQYF
DNA: TGCGCCAGCAGCTTGAATGGCGGGAGCTCCTACGAGCAGTACTTC

J: TRBJ1-1
V: TRBV2
D: TRBD1
size: .
CDR3: CASRRGTGTNTEAFF
DNA: TGTGCCAGCAGGAGGGGGACAGGTACGAACACTGAAGCTTTCTTT

J: TRBJ1-2
V: TRBV12-3/TRBV12-4
D: TRBD1
size: .
CDR3: CASSPDRVYGYTF
DNA: TGTGCCAGCAGCCCGGACAGGGTCTATGGCTACACCTTC

J: TRBJ1-1
V: TRBV14
D: TRBD1
size: .
CDR3: CASSQVGTGNTEAFF
DNA: TGTGCCAGCAGCCAAGTAGGGACAGGGAACACTGAAGCTTTCTTT

J: TRBJ1-2
V: TRBV7-9
D: TRBD1
size: few
CDR3: CASIGTGNYGYTF
DNA: TGTGCCAGCATAGGGACAGGGAACTATGGCTACACCTTC

J: TRBJ2-1
V: TRBV4-3
D: TRBD2
size: .
CDR3: CASQRRSGGSSYNEQFF
DNA: TGCGCCAGCCAGCGACGCAGCGGGGGGAGCTCCTACAATGAGCAGTTCTTC

J: TRBJ1-3
V: TRBV4-1
D: TRBD1
size: few
CDR3: CASSQEPRGFLNTIYF
DNA: TGCGCCAGCAGCCAAGAGCCCAGGGGGTTTTTAAACACCATATATTTT

J: TRBJ2-7
V: TRBV19
D: .
size: .
CDR3: CASSILGRGPYEQYF
DNA: TGTGCCAGTAGTATACTGGGGCGGGGCCCCTACGAGCAGTACTTC

J: TRBJ2-1
V: TRBV3-1/TRBV3-2
D: TRBD2
size: .
CDR3: CASSPSGGVYNEQFF
DNA: TGTGCCAGCAGCCCTAGCGGGGGGGTTTACAATGAGCAGTTCTTC

J: TRBJ1-4
V: TRBV27
D: TRBD1
size: .
CDR3: CASSPGVGGQGTNEKLFF
DNA: TGTGCCAGCAGTCCAGGGGTGGGTGGACAGGGGACTAATGAAAAACTGTTTTTT

J: TRBJ1-1
V: TRBV7-9
D: TRBD1
size: .
CDR3: CASSDRDRGPNTEAFF
DNA: TGTGCCAGCAGCGACCGGGACAGGGGGCCAAACACTGAAGCTTTCTTT

J: TRBJ1-1
V: TRBV7-8
D: TRBD1
size: .
CDR3: CASSPTGGNTEAFF
DNA: TGTGCCAGCAGCCCCACAGGGGGCAACACTGAAGCTTTCTTT

J: TRBJ2-3
V: TRBV6-2/TRBV6-3
D: .
size: .
CDR3: CASSYVGVADTQYF
DNA: TGTGCCAGCAGTTACGTAGGGGTCGCAGATACGCAGTATTTT

J: TRBJ1-1
V: TRBV6-5
D: .
size: .
CDR3: CASSYGSPMNTEAFF
DNA: TGTGCCAGCAGTTACGGCTCACCCATGAACACTGAAGCTTTCTTT

J: TRBJ2-1
V: TRBV3-1/TRBV3-2
D: .
size: .
CDR3: CASSQESRGGNEQFF
DNA: TGTGCCAGCAGCCAAGAGTCGCGGGGAGGCAATGAGCAGTTCTTC

J: TRBJ1-2
V: TRBV5-1
D: .
size: .
CDR3: CASSSAGLQLNYGYTF
DNA: TGCGCCAGCAGCTCGGCAGGCCTGCAACTTAACTATGGCTACACCTTC

J: TRBJ2-3
V: TRBV15
D: TRBD2
size: .
CDR3: CATSRDFSTSGRTDTQYF
DNA: TGTGCCACCAGCAGAGATTTTAGTACTAGCGGGCGCACAGATACGCAGTATTTT

J: TRBJ1-2
V: TRBV10-3
D: TRBD1
size: .
CDR3: CAIRPTGGEDGYTF
DNA: TGTGCCATCAGACCGACAGGGGGCGAAGATGGCTACACCTTC

J: TRBJ2-1
V: TRBV10-1
D: TRBD1
size: once
CDR3: CASSGTGDNEQFF
DNA: TGCGCCAGCAGCGGGACAGGGGACAATGAGCAGTTCTTC

J: TRBJ2-2
V: TRBV6-6
D: TRBD2
size: .
CDR3: CASSIAGVPGTGELFF
DNA: TGTGCCAGCAGCATAGCGGGGGTCCCCGGGACCGGGGAGCTGTTTTTT

J: TRBJ1-1
V: TRBV6-6
D: .
size: .
CDR3: CASTTDMNTEAFF
DNA: TGTGCCAGCACGACAGATATGAACACTGAAGCTTTCTTT

J: TRBJ2-3
V: TRBV7-9
D: TRBD2
size: .
CDR3: CASSLRASGTADTQYF
DNA: TGTGCCAGCAGCTTACGGGCTAGCGGGACAGCAGATACGCAGTATTTT

J: TRBJ1-1
V: TRBV3-1/TRBV3-2
D: .
size: .
CDR3: CASSPDRLEAFF
DNA: TGTGCCAGCAGCCCGGACAGACTTGAAGCTTTCTTT

J: TRBJ2-1
V: TRBV14
D: .
size: .
CDR3: CASSRSRVELFF
DNA: TGTGCCAGCAGCCGCTCCCGAGTAGAGCTGTTCTTC

J: TRBJ1-2
V: TRBV6-2/TRBV6-3
D: .
size: .
CDR3: CASSSPGLSYGYTF
DNA: TGTGCCAGCAGTTCCCCCGGACTCAGCTATGGCTACACCTTC

J: TRBJ2-1
V: TRBV14
D: TRBD2
size: .
CDR3: CASSPRTSGTGEQFF
DNA: TGTGCCAGCAGCCCTCGGACTAGCGGGACGGGTGAGCAGTTCTTC

J: TRBJ2-7
V: TRBV6-5
D: .
size: .
CDR3: CASNRVSEQYF
DNA: TGTGCCAGCAACAGGGTTTCCGAGCAGTACTTC

J: TRBJ1-4
V: TRBV5-1
D: TRBD1
size: .
CDR3: CASSLGSGGGEKLFF
DNA: TGCGCCAGCAGCTTGGGCTCAGGGGGCGGGGAAAAACTGTTTTTT

J: TRBJ2-1
V: TRBV5-6
D: TRBD2
size: once
CDR3: CASSLGTSGGLEQFF
DNA: TGTGCCAGCAGCTTGGGTACTAGCGGGGGGTTAGAGCAGTTCTTC

J: TRBJ2-6
V: TRBV4-3
D: .
size: .
CDR3: CASSHDTIGANVLTF
DNA: TGCGCCAGCAGCCATGACACCATCGGGGCCAACGTCCTGACTTTC

J: TRBJ2-1
V: TRBV2
D: TRBD2
size: .
CDR3: CASREALGTSGRDEQFF
DNA: TGTGCCAGCAGAGAAGCGCTCGGGACTAGCGGGAGAGATGAGCAGTTCTTC

J: TRBJ2-7
V: TRBV15
D: .
size: .
CDR3: CATSRVSHGINYEQYF
DNA: TGTGCCACCAGCAGAGTCTCCCACGGGATTAACTACGAGCAGTACTTC

J: TRBJ2-7
V: TRBV28
D: .
size: .
CDR3: CASSLQGYEQYF
DNA: TGTGCCAGCAGTCTCCAGGGTTACGAGCAGTACTTC